A single T cell receptor beta chain is shown here with its context. This clone's antigen is unknown. No base quality information exists; no much larger clone differs at one position. The data stem from a study of identical twins (dated by TCRdb to 2016 to 2018). With regard to the full study: To test whether fetal clonotypes persist, the study used deep sequencing on TCR alpha and beta repertoires from monozygotic twins, unrelated adults of various ages, and cord blood. To rule out contamination, the twin experiments were replicated at different times with different library preparation protocols. Points the paper makes about the study in general: Abundant cord blood beta clonotypes had fewer insertions, young adult naive repertoires showed a similar but weaker trend, and memory repertoires showed no such trend. In monozygotic twins, out-of-frame TCR alpha sharing was systematically underestimated by recombination models, although the models agreed with sharing between unrelated individuals. A weaker excess of twin sharing was found in beta out-of-frame sequences because the signal-to-noise ratio was lowered by fewer shared sequences. Zero-insertion analyses could be partly confounded by invariant T cells such as MAIT and iNKT, though diverse VJ usage argued against such confounding for most clonotypes. Compared with coincidental sharing between unrelated individuals, an excess of low generation-probability sequences was observed among out-of-frame TCR alpha sequences shared between twins. Because the same donors could not be followed over many years, the conclusions relied on cross-sectional statistical analysis.

Libraries came from 5' RACE. TCRdb names Illumina HiSeq 2000 as the instrument used. A universal primer binding site was added through template switching, and the final cDNA carried a unique molecular identifier so that TCR cDNA molecules could be counted accurately. Specific primers in the conserved constant-segment region were used to synthesize first-strand cDNA for TCR alpha and beta chains. To control for contamination, every cDNA library was double barcoded, receiving both a SMART-Mk sample barcode and Illumina barcodes. TruSeq adapter sequences along with Illumina sample barcodes were introduced in two successive PCR steps. The Illumina HiSeq platform was used with custom primers to sequence TCR alpha and beta cDNA libraries. Turning to the authors' computational methods: MiGEC processed the raw reads to extract unique molecular identifiers, while MiXCR was used to determine the CDR3 positions. For each individual, recombination models were inferred using an EM algorithm with the repgenHMM and IGoR tools. The tcR package in R was used for shared clonotype analysis, with sharing normalized by the product of cloneset sizes. To study raw recombination without the effects of thymic and clonal selection, out-of-frame nonproductive sequences were analyzed. TCRdb reprocessing: public reads trimmed at Q25 with fastp, clones called with MiXCR, in-frame beta chains kept. CDR3 protein duplicates are merged, each entry listing the most common genes and DNA. In this record, the V and J calls reflect TCRdb's handling and not the investigators' own analysis. For this sample there are roughly 770,000 distinct CDR3 sequences; roughly 18% appear just once. The ten top clones hold approximately 14% of the sample.

Every donor was a healthy Caucasian. Three pairs of female monozygotic twins, all aged roughly 18 to 29 years, were included in the twin cohort. The RNA used for TCR libraries was isolated from peripheral blood mononuclear cells. From cysteine to phenylalanine, the CDR3 is 15 amino acids long. Only CDR3 DNA remains: 45 bases, in frame from the first base. CDR1 and CDR2, per the germline V gene, are SGHTA and FQGTGA. Ends trimmed: V by 6 bases, J by 7 bases; bases unmatched to a gene: 10. This same sample was also part of a study on T cells expressing NK-cell markers. The second paper states: In sorted CD3+CD56+NKG2C+, CD3+CD56+NKG2C- and CD3+CD56-NKG2C+ T-cell subsets from roughly 8 donors, TCR beta-chain repertoires were profiled. Among the eight sequenced donors, only one was HCMV-seronegative, while the other seven were HCMV-seropositive. To restrict sorting to alphabetaTCR-expressing T cells, an anti-gammadeltaTCR antibody was added in several experiments. In several donors, the dominant CD3+CD56+NKG2C+ clonotypes were found to rank among the top 10 CD8+ clonotypes and to make up about 1.0-7.5% of CD8+ T cells. Those dominant clonotypes were again the most abundant among CD3+CD56-NKG2C+ cells in a few donors, at roughly 25-60.1%. It remained unclear whether the expanded NKG2C-expressing T cell clones were specific for HCMV antigens. The eight sequenced donors were randomly selected healthy volunteers, three men and five women. HCMV serostatus was determined by detecting HCMV-specific IgG in serum with a commercial ELISA kit. Bulk peripheral blood T-cell repertoires were additionally sequenced from unsorted PBMC for about 6 donors. Reads were demultiplexed and grouped by UMI with MIGEC, and clonotypes were assembled and quantified with MiTCR. To exclude erroneous sequences, only TCR cDNA sequences supported by at least two reads were retained. The tcR package was used for downstream repertoire analysis, with clonotypes matched between fractions based on CDR3 nucleotide sequence plus V segment. VDJmatch was used to annotate antigen specificity against VDJdb, with one amino acid substitution in CDR3 allowed.

The clonotype originates from a woman under 30 in good health. Material for sequencing was PBMCs. The chain links TRBV7-3 with TRBJ2-1; TRBD2 aligns with 9 central bases. The encoded CDR3 is CASSSQAGGRNEQFF. The nucleotide sequence reads TGTGCCAGCAGTTCCCAGGCGGGGGGGAGGAATGAGCAGTTCTTC.